Listed here are 19 T cell receptor beta chains from one sample, sequenced in a study of OX40 agonist ivuxolimab in advanced cancers. TCRdb keeps only in-frame clones here, not all; method: immunoSEQ multiplex PCR. This table holds 77,000 or so clones, roughly 85% found once. The source material was CD4+ or CD8+ T cells sorted from blood, sampled in a trial of the OX40 agonist ivuxolimab. These receptors were obtained from an adult with an advanced solid tumor such as melanoma, head and neck, liver or kidney cancer.

This clone is a singleton in its sample. The rearrangement links TRBV19 to TRBJ1-2; TRBD1 matches 8 bases. This CDR3 contains 15 residues. V lost 11 bases to trimming and J lost 2 bases; unmatched junction nucleotides: 13. Germline-derived CDR1 and CDR2 are LNHDA and SQIVND (reference sequence). CDR3 in amino acids: CAGRPYRGLNYGYTF. The CDR3, as DNA: TGTGCCGGGAGACCTTACAGGGGGTTAAACTATGGCTACACCTTC.

In this sample, this clone turned up a few times. This chain connects TRBV6-6 to TRBJ2-1; D call uncertain. The CDR3 has 13 residues. CDR1 MNHNY and CDR2 SVGAGI come from the germline V gene (reference sequence). Trimming took off 0 bases at V and 8 bases at J, with 8 bases between the two ends. CDR3: CASSYSLGYEQFF. DNA for the CDR3: TGTGCCAGCAGTTACTCGCTGGGGTATGAGCAGTTCTTC.

The chain links TRBV5-5 to TRBJ2-3; TRBD1 might be the D (6 bases). The CDR3 extends over 15 amino acids. CDR1 is SGHKS and CDR2 is YYEKEE in the germline V gene (reference sequence). Trimming took 0 bases from V and 3 from J, leaving 11 bases between them. CDR3 sequence (DNA): TGTGCCAGCAGCTTGGGCCCGACAGGAACAGATACGCAGTATTTT. Amino acids: CASSLGPTGTDTQYF.

The V call is TRBV28, the J call TRBJ2-3; 9 nucleotides line up with TRBD2. This CDR3 region has 12 residues. Germline V gene sequence: CDR1 MDHEN, CDR2 SYDVKM. Trimming removed 4 bases from V and 10 bases from J; junction bases left unmatched: 3. The CDR3 DNA reads TGTGCCAGCAGTTCGGGCGGGGGGGCGCAGTATTTT. Translating it yields CASSSGGGAQYF.

The J gene is TRBJ2-3, the V gene TRBV19; D may be TRBD1 (5 bases). This CDR3 spans 14 amino acids. The V gene's germline CDR1 is LNHDA and CDR2 SQIVND (reference sequence). Trimming pared 1 base from V and 4 bases from J, leaving 9 bases between. CDR3 sequence reads: CASSIATGPDTQYF. The CDR3 region has the DNA TGTGCCAGTAGTATAGCAACAGGTCCAGATACGCAGTATTTT.

The gene calls are TRBV6-1 and TRBJ2-5; no clear D. CDR3 length: 12 residues. Germline-derived CDR1 and CDR2 are MNHNS and SASEGT. Trimming took 3 bases from V and 4 from J, leaving 6 bases between them. The CDR3 nucleotides read TGTGCCAGCAGTGAGTTAGGAGAGACCCAGTACTTC. Translation gives CASSELGETQYF.

This clone appeared once. V gene TRBV6-6 combines with J gene TRBJ2-7; D may be TRBD1 (6 bases). In germline, CDR1 is MNHNY, CDR2 SVGAGI (reference sequence). Trimming took off 2 bases at V and 2 bases at J, with 10 bases between the two ends. This CDR3 spans 14 amino acids. The CDR3 loop is CASSYGTLTYEQYF. CDR3 DNA sequence: TGTGCCAGCAGTTACGGGACATTGACCTACGAGCAGTACTTC.

In regard to this clone: The junction shows a germline mismatch at one end, possibly a read error. This chain connects TRBV5-5 to TRBJ1-1; maybe TRBD1 (5 bases). This CDR3 spans 14 amino acids. Germline V gene sequence: CDR1 SGHKS, CDR2 YYEKEE (reference sequence). CDR3 loop: CASSLGQLGPEAFF. The CDR3 DNA is TGTGCCAGCAGTTTGGGTCAGCTGGGACCTGAAGCTTTCTTT.

In this sample, this clone turned up a few times. The rearrangement links TRBV30 to TRBJ1-5; 7 bases line up with TRBD1. The CDR3 runs to 15 residues. Germline CDR1 GTSNPN, CDR2 SVGIG (reference sequence). Trimming cost V 1 base and J 3 bases; bases outside gene matches: 6. CDR3 region: CAWSAPDRDNQPQHF. The CDR3 nucleotides read TGTGCCTGGAGTGCCCCAGACAGGGACAATCAGCCCCAGCATTTT.

The chain recombines TRBV10-1 with TRBJ2-3; 8 bases map to TRBD2. V lost 4 bases to trimming and J lost 2 bases; unmatched junction nucleotides: 11. Per the germline V gene, CDR1 is WNHNN and CDR2 is SYGVQD (reference sequence). There are 17 residues in the CDR3. Written as DNA, the CDR3 is TGCGCCAGCAGTGGGTCCTCTGGACTAGCCTACACAGATACGCAGTATTTT. Its protein is CASSGSSGLAYTDTQYF.

The CDR3 region has the DNA TGTGCCAGCAGTCATGCGGCGGGTGGGGCTTTCTTT. Translating it yields CASSHAAGGAFF. The chain uses TRBV5-6 and TRBJ1-1; D is unresolved. This CDR3 is built from 12 residues. V was clipped by 5 bases and J by 11 bases, with 16 bases between them. Germline values: CDR1 SGHDT, CDR2 YYEEEE.

The rearrangement uses TRBV28 and TRBJ1-4; D is unresolved. Germline CDR1 reads MDHEN; CDR2 reads SYDVKM. V was shortened by 5 bases and J by 10 bases, with 20 bases between the two germline ends. The CDR3 length is 15 residues. CDR3 bases: TGTGCCAGCAGTAAACTCCCGGATCCAGAGGGAAAACTGTTTTTT. Translation: CASSKLPDPEGKLFF. Combining the CDR3 with reference TRBV28 and TRBJ1-4 gives the whole variable domain DVKVTQSSRYLVKRTGEKVFLECVQDMDHENMFWYRQDPGLGLRLIYFSYDVKMKEKGDIPEGYSVSREKKERFSLILESASTNQTSMYLCASSKLPDPEGKLFFGSGTQLSVL.

The V gene is TRBV7-6, the J gene TRBJ2-3; a weak D match, TRBD2 (6 bases). This CDR3 has 17 residues. Germline V gene sequence: CDR1 SGHVS, CDR2 FNYEAQ. V was trimmed by 1 base and J by 0 bases, leaving 14 bases between them. The CDR3 reads CASSLVSHGGSTDTQYF. The CDR3 DNA follows: TGTGCCAGCAGCTTAGTCTCCCACGGGGGTAGCACAGATACGCAGTATTTT.

The V call is TRBV5-1, the J call TRBJ2-2; possibly TRBD1 for D (5 bases). V lost 0 bases to trimming and J lost 4 bases, with 10 bases between them. The CDR3 extends over 15 amino acids. Germline loops: CDR1 SGHRS, CDR2 YFSETQ. This chain's CDR3 is CASSLVGDPTGELFF. The CDR3 nucleotides read TGCGCCAGCAGCTTGGTAGGGGATCCCACCGGGGAGCTGTTTTTT.

This rearrangement joins TRBV28 to TRBJ1-3; 9 bases match TRBD1. CDR1 is MDHEN, CDR2 SYDVKM, per germline. The CDR3 is 20 amino acids. With 6 bases clipped from V and 0 bases from J, the junction kept 18 bases outside the gene matches. This chain's CDR3 is CASSLILDRGRLYSGNTIYF. The CDR3 nucleotides are TGTGCCAGCAGCCTTATTCTGGACAGGGGCCGCCTTTACTCTGGAAACACCATATATTTT.

The rearrangement links TRBV30 to TRBJ1-5; possibly TRBD1 for D (5 bases). V was trimmed by 4 bases and J by 3 bases, leaving 19 bases between them. The CDR3 is made up of 16 amino acids. Germline CDR1 is GTSNPN and CDR2 is SVGIG (reference sequence). This CDR3 reads CAWTPAGTLLNQPQHF. The CDR3 nucleotides are TGTGCCTGGACCCCGGCGGGGACTCTACTCAATCAGCCCCAGCATTTT.

The gene calls are TRBV30 and TRBJ1-2; D call uncertain. Trimming took off 4 bases at V and 7 bases at J, with 10 bases between the two ends. Germline CDR1 reads GTSNPN; CDR2 reads SVGIG (reference sequence). The CDR3 extends over 11 amino acids. CDR3 nucleotides: TGTGCCTGGAAGGACTTTGTTGGCTACACCTTC. Residues: CAWKDFVGYTF.

This clone has only one observation. This chain uses TRBV27 with TRBJ2-5; D not resolved. This CDR3 contains 14 residues. V shed 6 bases and J shed 7 bases, with 18 bases lying between them. Germline-derived CDR1 and CDR2 are MNHEY and SMNVEV (reference sequence). CDR3 nucleotides: TGTGCCAGCAGCCCAACCGCCCTATTCGGGACCCAGTACTTC. It translates to CASSPTALFGTQYF.

The rearrangement uses TRBV11-3 and TRBJ2-2, with TRBD1 matching 10 bases. The CDR3 runs to 15 residues. Germline V CDR1 and CDR2: SGHNT, YENEEA. With V trimmed by 1 base and J by 6 bases, 2 bases remained unmatched. The CDR3 loop is CASSLGQGAAGELFF. In DNA, the CDR3 is TGTGCCAGCAGCTTAGGACAGGGGGCGGCCGGGGAGCTGTTTTTT.